One and the same sample provided the 21 T cell receptor beta chains below, sequenced in a study of CD8 T cells in ankylosing spondylitis. Whole-study results and caveats: What appeared characteristic of ankylosing spondylitis blood was a TCR beta motif of several highly homologous variants.

From the 5' RACE reads, TCRdb called clonotypes with MiXCR, one entry per CDR3 protein. The sample carries just under 550,000 distinct CDR3 sequences, roughly 13% recorded once. Antigens for these TCRs are unknown. The sample was blood, either unsorted or a sorted T cell fraction (not recorded which). Every receptor here comes from a male donor with ankylosing spondylitis.

In this sample, this clonotype turned up a few times. The rearrangement uses TRBV20-1 and TRBJ2-7, with D possibly being TRBD1 or TRBD2 (5 bases each). V lost 3 bases, J lost 3 bases, and 18 bases lay in between. Germline V gives CDR1 DFQATT, CDR2 SNEGSKA (reference sequence). This CDR3 is 15 amino acids long. CDR3 bases: TGCAGTGCTAGCCACCCACAGGAGGCGATCTACGAGCAGTACTTC. It specifies CSASHPQEAIYEQYF.

This clonotype was seen more than once but under ten times. The chain employs TRBV20-1 and TRBJ2-1; 11 nucleotides align to TRBD2. CDR3 length equals 14 residues. Trimming removed 4 bases from V and 12 bases from J; junction bases left unmatched: 11. Germline assignment: CDR1 DFQATT and CDR2 SNEGSKA (reference sequence). The CDR3 nucleotides read TGCAGTGCTACCGGGACTAGCGGACCTCGGGTGCAGTTCTTC. Encoded protein: CSATGTSGPRVQFF.

This clonotype has a count of ten or more. The V call is TRBV5-1, the J call TRBJ2-1, with TRBD2 identical over 9 bases. Trimming at V came to 0 bases and at J to 3 bases, leaving 7 bases not matched to a gene. The V gene's germline CDR1 is SGHRS and CDR2 YFSETQ. CDR3 length: 17 amino acids. The CDR3 bases are TGCGCCAGCAGCTTGGGACTAGCGGAGGGAATCTACAATGAGCAGTTCTTC. It specifies CASSLGLAEGIYNEQFF. Full variable domain (missing parts from reference TRBV5-1 and TRBJ2-1): KAGVTQTPRYLIKTRGQQVTLSCSPISGHRSVSWYQQTPGQGLQFLFEYFSETQRNKGNFPGRFSGRQFSNSRSEMNVSTLELGDSALYLCASSLGLAEGIYNEQFFGPGTRLTVL.

This clonotype was detected ten times or more. The V gene is TRBV13, the J gene TRBJ2-3; tentatively, D is TRBD1 or TRBD2 (5 bases each). The germline V gene encodes CDR1 PRHDT and CDR2 FYEKMQ (reference sequence). The ends were cut back, 5 bases at V and 0 bases at J, with 12 bases in the middle. The CDR3 contains 15 residues. CDR3 coding DNA: TGTGCCAGCAGCCCTAGTGGGGGAAGCACAGATACGCAGTATTTT. As protein: CASSPSGGSTDTQYF.

This clonotype showed up many times. The chain couples TRBV7-8 to TRBJ1-1; 8 bases are a match to TRBD1. The V and J ends lost 5 bases and 4 bases, in that order; junction bases with no gene match: 12. Germline assignment: CDR1 SGHVS and CDR2 FQNEAQ. The CDR3 is 16 residues long. The CDR3 region is CASSQGAQVRGTEAFF. CDR3 DNA: TGTGCCAGCAGCCAGGGGGCACAGGTCAGAGGCACTGAAGCTTTCTTT.

The sample holds many counts of this clonotype. The rearrangement links TRBV27 to TRBJ2-5; 7 bases agree with TRBD2. V lost 0 bases, J lost 5 bases, and 12 bases stayed unmatched. This CDR3 spans 17 amino acids. CDR1 and CDR2 from the germline V gene are MNHEY and SMNVEV (reference sequence). The CDR3: CASSLSLGTGGRETQYF. In DNA form, the CDR3 reads TGTGCCAGCAGTTTATCATTGGGGACGGGAGGAAGGGAGACCCAGTACTTC.

CDR3 nucleotide sequence: TGTGCCTGGGGGACAGATTACAATGAGCAGTTCTTC. Residues: CAWGTDYNEQFF. The V gene is TRBV30, the J gene TRBJ2-1; 7 positions agree with TRBD1. CDR3 length equals 12 residues. The J segment lost 4 bases and the V segment lost 5 bases, leaving 2 bases of the junction unmatched. Germline lookup yields CDR1 GTSNPN and CDR2 SVGIG (reference sequence).

The chain has TRBV12-5 and TRBJ2-1; D remains unclear. Germline V lookup: CDR1 LGHNT, CDR2 FRNRAP. CDR3 size: 15 residues. V was shortened by 3 bases and J by 4 bases, with 13 bases between the two germline ends. The CDR3 DNA reads TGTGCTAGTGGTTTAGGGCAGACCCTGTACAATGAGCAGTTCTTC. Its translation: CASGLGQTLYNEQFF. Combining the CDR3 with reference TRBV12-5 and TRBJ2-1 gives the whole variable domain DARVTQTPRHKVTEMGQEVTMRCQPILGHNTVFWYRQTMMQGLELLAYFRNRAPLDDSGMPKDRFSAEMPDATLATLKIQPSEPRDSAVYFCASGLGQTLYNEQFFGPGTRLTVL.

This clonotype was seen a handful of times. One end of the junction fails to match germline, which may point to a read error. This chain joins TRBV20-1 and TRBJ1-5; D is unresolved. The CDR3 spans 13 residues. Germline V gene lookup returns CDR1 DFQATT and CDR2 SNEGSKA (reference sequence). In DNA form, the CDR3 reads TGCAGTGTTAGAAAGTGGAGCAATCAGCCCCAGCATTTT. It translates to CSVRKWSNQPQHF.

The chain joins TRBV3-1 to TRBJ2-1; TRBD2 matches at 10 bases. The length of the CDR3 is 17 residues. V was clipped by 4 bases and J by 5 bases; unmatched bases: 11. Germline V lookup: CDR1 LGHDT, CDR2 YNNKEL (reference sequence). The CDR3 loop reads CASSPGLARSGDNEQFF. CDR3 sequence (DNA): TGTGCCAGCAGCCCGGGACTAGCGAGGTCTGGTGACAATGAGCAGTTCTTC.

This clonotype was seen repeatedly, ten times or more. V usage is TRBV2 and J usage is TRBJ2-7; 10 nucleotides match TRBD1. V was clipped by 4 bases and J by 3 bases; unmatched bases: 3. CDR1 SNHLY and CDR2 FYNNEI come from the germline V gene. The CDR3 is made up of 14 amino acids. This CDR3 is CASSGQGAGYEQYF. CDR3 DNA sequence: TGTGCCAGCAGTGGACAGGGGGCCGGCTACGAGCAGTACTTC.

This clonotype appeared a few times. This chain connects TRBV5-5 to TRBJ2-1; D possibly corresponds to TRBD1 (7 bases). The ends were cut back, 4 bases at V and 7 bases at J, with 21 bases in the middle. Germline CDR1 is SGHKS and CDR2 is YYEKEE (reference sequence). CDR3 size: 16 residues. This chain's CDR3 is CASSIWRDSGLNEQFF. CDR3 DNA: TGTGCCAGCAGCATATGGAGGGACAGTGGACTTAATGAGCAGTTCTTC. The entire variable domain, with the rest obtained from reference TRBV5-5 and TRBJ2-1, is as follows: DAGVTQSPTHLIKTRGQQVTLRCSPISGHKSVSWYQQVLGQGPQFIFQYYEKEERGRGNFPDRFSARQFPNYSSELNVNALLLGDSALYLCASSIWRDSGLNEQFFGPGTRLTVL.

The V call is TRBV7-2, the J call TRBJ1-1; TRBD1 is a possible D gene (6 bases). CDR3 length equals 14 residues. From germline, CDR1 is SGHTA and CDR2 FQGNSA. V lost 5 bases, J lost 2 bases, and 12 bases lay in between. The CDR3 sequence is CASSITGTNTEAFF. In nucleotides, the CDR3 is TGTGCCAGCAGCATTACAGGGACTAACACTGAAGCTTTCTTT.

The chain joins TRBV14 to TRBJ2-7; TRBD1 aligns across 9 bases. J was trimmed by 2 bases and V by 4 bases; bases with no gene match: 6. Germline CDR1 and CDR2: SGHDN and FVKESK. CDR3 length equals 15 residues. The CDR3 DNA reads as TGTGCCAGCAGCCGATGGGACAGGGTCCCCTACGAGCAGTACTTC. Translation gives CASSRWDRVPYEQYF.

This clonotype has just a few counts. V usage is TRBV12-3 or TRBV12-4 and J usage is TRBJ1-2; D remains ambiguous. The CDR3 is made up of 12 amino acids. V was clipped by 3 bases and J by 3 bases, with 5 bases between them. CDR3 DNA sequence: TGTGCCAGCAGTTTTACAGACTATGGCTACACCTTC. Its translation is CASSFTDYGYTF.

This clonotype was picked up many times. The genes are TRBV11-2 and TRBJ2-1, with a weak D call TRBD2 (5 bases). CDR3 length: 15 residues. CDR1 is SGHAT, CDR2 FQNNGV, per germline. V was shortened by 2 bases and J by 4 bases, with 12 bases between the two germline ends. In nucleotides, the CDR3 is TGTGCCAGCAGCTTAATAGGAGGCAGGTACAATGAGCAGTTCTTC. It encodes CASSLIGGRYNEQFF. Full variable domain (outside the CDR3, taken from reference TRBV11-2 and TRBJ2-1): EAGVAQSPRYKIIEKRQSVAFWCNPISGHATLYWYQQILGQGPKLLIQFQNNGVVDDSQLPKDRFSAERLKGVDSTLKIQPAKLEDSAVYLCASSLIGGRYNEQFFGPGTRLTVL.

This clonotype has a handful of counts. The chain combines TRBV7-9 with TRBJ1-1, with D tentatively TRBD1 (6 bases). The germline gives CDR1 SEHNR, CDR2 FQNEAQ (reference sequence). This CDR3 has 15 amino acids. The ends were cut back, 3 bases at V and 0 bases at J, with 11 bases in the middle. CDR3 DNA: TGTGCCAGCAGCTTTCGACAGGACATGAACACTGAAGCTTTCTTT. Translating it yields CASSFRQDMNTEAFF. Complete variable domain (other parts from reference TRBV7-9 and TRBJ1-1): DTGVSQNPRHKITKRGQNVTFRCDPISEHNRLYWYRQTLGQGPEFLTYFQNEAQLEKSRLLSDRFSAERPKGSFSTLEIQRTEQGDSAMYLCASSFRQDMNTEAFFGQGTRLTVV.

In this sample, this clonotype turned up a few times. CDR3 sequence: CASSPTGTGEEKLFF. The CDR3 nucleotides read TGCGCCAGCAGCCCCACAGGGACAGGGGAAGAAAAACTGTTTTTT. The chain has TRBV5-1 and TRBJ1-4; TRBD1 aligns across 10 bases. Germline trimming cut 4 bases from V and 8 bases from J; bases unmatched to any gene: 8. CDR3 size: 15 residues. Germline CDR1 is SGHRS and CDR2 is YFSETQ.

The gene calls are TRBV9 and TRBJ2-5; 8 bases map to TRBD2. The V gene's germline CDR1 is SGDLS and CDR2 YYNGEE. V shed 0 bases, J shed 5 bases, and the junction held 6 bases outside the gene matches. CDR3 length equals 15 residues. The CDR3 nucleotides are TGTGCCAGCAGCGTAGGGAGGAGCGGGAGTGAGACCCAGTACTTC. This translates into CASSVGRSGSETQYF.

This clonotype has ten or more counts. The rearrangement links TRBV5-1 to TRBJ2-5; 8 bases agree with TRBD1. The trim removed 7 bases at V and 1 base at J, leaving 3 bases unmatched. The CDR3 contains 13 residues. CDR1 is SGHRS, CDR2 YFSETQ, per germline. The CDR3 sequence is CASWGTGQETQYF. The CDR3 coding sequence is TGCGCCAGCTGGGGGACAGGCCAAGAGACCCAGTACTTC.

This clonotype was recorded a few times. The rearrangement joins TRBV20-1 to TRBJ1-4; TRBD1 matches 7 bases. The trim removed 6 bases at V and 4 bases at J, leaving 5 bases unmatched. This CDR3 is 13 amino acids long. CDR1 is DFQATT and CDR2 is SNEGSKA in the germline V gene (reference sequence). CDR3 sequence: CSAPRDSNEKLFF. The CDR3 DNA is TGCAGTGCCCCCCGGGACAGTAATGAAAAACTGTTTTTT.